Listed below are T cell receptor beta chains from one sample, sequenced in a study of neurological immune-mediated disorders. TCRdb analysed the 5' RACE reads with MiXCR anew, one entry per CDR3 protein. Among some 10,000 distinct CDR3 sequences listed, more than 20% were seen once. Sequenced material: CD8+ T cells from blood. Receptor source: a woman between 40 and 50 years old with multiple sclerosis. Each CDR3 is given without its conserved first and last residue. Size is stated for part of the rows, as once, few or many counts, or as a class when the clone is expanded.

V	J	size	CDR3
TRBV20-1	TRBJ2-7	many	SAYLSGTGPKEQY
TRBV2	TRBJ2-7	many	ASSELGDATYEQY
TRBV28	TRBJ2-3	-	ASSPDRARGDTQY
TRBV7-6	TRBJ1-2	many	ASSSSTGRGYT
TRBV5-5	TRBJ1-1	-	ASSWKWGKDTEAF
TRBV15	TRBJ2-5	-	ATSRGTSQETQY
TRBV7-2	TRBJ2-1	many	ASSLDLGTNYNEQF
TRBV10-3	TRBJ2-5	many	AIDAGDRGNQETQY
TRBV7-3	TRBJ1-6	-	ASSSDRASPLH
TRBV7-9	TRBJ2-7	medium-sized	ASSPPRQDEQY
TRBV5-6	TRBJ2-2	many	ASSFSGSVSTGELF
TRBV20-1	TRBJ1-6	many	SATHRTGGNSPLH
TRBV20-1	TRBJ2-1	medium-sized	SAPTGSNEQF
TRBV11-2	TRBJ2-1	-	ASSLGEFSYNEQF
TRBV7-3	TRBJ1-1	-	ASSPTHRAEAF
TRBV14	TRBJ1-2	-	ASSPPWGTGIGYT
TRBV5-1	TRBJ1-1	-	ASSSSGLMNTEAF
TRBV15	TRBJ2-1	medium-sized	ATSRGTEPSSYNEQF